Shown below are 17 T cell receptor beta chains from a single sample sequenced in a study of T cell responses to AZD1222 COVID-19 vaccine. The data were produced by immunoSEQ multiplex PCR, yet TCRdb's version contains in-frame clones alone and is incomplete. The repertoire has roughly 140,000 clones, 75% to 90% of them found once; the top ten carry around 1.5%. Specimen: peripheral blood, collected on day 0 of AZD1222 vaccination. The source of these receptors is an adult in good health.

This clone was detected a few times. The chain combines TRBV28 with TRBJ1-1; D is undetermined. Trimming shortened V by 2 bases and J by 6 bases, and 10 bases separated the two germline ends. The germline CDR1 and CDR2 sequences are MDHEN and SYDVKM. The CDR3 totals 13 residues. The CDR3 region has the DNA TGTGCCAGCAGTTTACCGGGAGTGGCTGAAGCTTTCTTT. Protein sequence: CASSLPGVAEAFF.

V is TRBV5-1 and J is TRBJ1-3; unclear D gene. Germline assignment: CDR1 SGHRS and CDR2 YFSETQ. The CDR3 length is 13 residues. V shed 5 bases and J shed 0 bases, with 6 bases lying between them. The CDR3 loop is CASSSNSGNTIYF. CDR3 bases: TGCGCCAGCAGTTCTAACTCTGGAAACACCATATATTTT. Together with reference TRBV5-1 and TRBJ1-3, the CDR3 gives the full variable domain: KAGVTQTPRYLIKTRGQQVTLSCSPISGHRSVSWYQQTPGQGLQFLFEYFSETQRNKGNFPGRFSGRQFSNSRSEMNVSTLELGDSALYLCASSSNSGNTIYFGEGSWLTVV.

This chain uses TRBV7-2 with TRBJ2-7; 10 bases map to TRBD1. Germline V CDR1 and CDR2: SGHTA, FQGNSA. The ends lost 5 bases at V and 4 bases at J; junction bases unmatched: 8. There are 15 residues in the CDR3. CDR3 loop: CASSETPGQGYEQYF. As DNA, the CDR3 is TGTGCCAGCAGCGAAACCCCGGGACAGGGGTACGAGCAGTACTTC.

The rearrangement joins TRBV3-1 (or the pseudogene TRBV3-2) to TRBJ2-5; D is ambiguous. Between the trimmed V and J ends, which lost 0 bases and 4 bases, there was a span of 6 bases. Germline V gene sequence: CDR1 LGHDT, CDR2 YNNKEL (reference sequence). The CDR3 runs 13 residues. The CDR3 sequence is CASSQDWAETQYF. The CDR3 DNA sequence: TGTGCCAGCAGCCAAGATTGGGCAGAGACCCAGTACTTC.

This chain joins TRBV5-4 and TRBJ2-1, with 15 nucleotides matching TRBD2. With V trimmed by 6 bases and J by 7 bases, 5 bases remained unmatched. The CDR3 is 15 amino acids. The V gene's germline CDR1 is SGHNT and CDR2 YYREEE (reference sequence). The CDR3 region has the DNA TGTGCCAGCACCCGAGGACTAGCGGGAGGGAATGAGCAGTTCTTC. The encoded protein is CASTRGLAGGNEQFF.

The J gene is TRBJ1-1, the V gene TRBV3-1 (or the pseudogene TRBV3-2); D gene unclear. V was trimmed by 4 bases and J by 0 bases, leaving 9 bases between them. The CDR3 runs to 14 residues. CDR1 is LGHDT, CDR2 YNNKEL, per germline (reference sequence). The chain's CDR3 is CASSREGLNTEAFF. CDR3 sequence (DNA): TGTGCCAGCAGCCGAGAGGGCCTGAACACTGAAGCTTTCTTT.

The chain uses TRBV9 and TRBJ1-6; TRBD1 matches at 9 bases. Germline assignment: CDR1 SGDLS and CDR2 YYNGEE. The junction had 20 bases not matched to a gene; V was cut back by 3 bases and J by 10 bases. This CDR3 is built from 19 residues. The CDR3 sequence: CASSDSQIKPGQGRSPLHF. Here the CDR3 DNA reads TGTGCCAGCAGCGATTCCCAAATTAAACCGGGACAGGGTAGATCACCCCTCCACTTT.

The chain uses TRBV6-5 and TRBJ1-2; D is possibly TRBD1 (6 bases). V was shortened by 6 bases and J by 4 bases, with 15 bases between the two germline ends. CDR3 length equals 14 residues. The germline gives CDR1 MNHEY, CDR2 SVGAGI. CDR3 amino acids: CASSSRDTSYGYTF. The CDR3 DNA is TGTGCCAGCAGCAGCCGGGACACGAGCTATGGCTACACCTTC.

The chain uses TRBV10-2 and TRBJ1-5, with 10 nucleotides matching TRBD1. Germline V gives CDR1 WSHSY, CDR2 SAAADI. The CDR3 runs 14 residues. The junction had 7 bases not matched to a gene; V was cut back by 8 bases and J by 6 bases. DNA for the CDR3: TGCGCCAGCGGTCCCGGGACAGGGGTTCAGCCCCAGCATTTT. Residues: CASGPGTGVQPQHF.

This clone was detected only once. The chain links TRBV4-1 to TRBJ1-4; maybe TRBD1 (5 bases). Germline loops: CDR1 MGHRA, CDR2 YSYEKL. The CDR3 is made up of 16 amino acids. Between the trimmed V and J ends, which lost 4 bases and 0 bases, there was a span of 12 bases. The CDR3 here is CASSPWDAATNEKLFF. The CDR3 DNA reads TGCGCCAGCAGCCCTTGGGACGCCGCAACTAATGAAAAACTGTTTTTT.

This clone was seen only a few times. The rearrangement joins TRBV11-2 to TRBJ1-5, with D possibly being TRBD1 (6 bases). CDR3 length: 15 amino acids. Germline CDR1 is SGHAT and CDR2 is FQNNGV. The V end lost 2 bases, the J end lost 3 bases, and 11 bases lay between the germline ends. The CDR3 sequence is CASSLQGLVNQPQHF. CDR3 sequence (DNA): TGTGCCAGCAGCTTACAGGGGTTGGTCAATCAGCCCCAGCATTTT.

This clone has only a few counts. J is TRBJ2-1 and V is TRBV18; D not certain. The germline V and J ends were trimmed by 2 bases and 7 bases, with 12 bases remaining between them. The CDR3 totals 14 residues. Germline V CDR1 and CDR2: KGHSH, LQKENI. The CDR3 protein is CASSPEGNWNEQFF. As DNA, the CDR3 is TGTGCCAGCTCACCAGAAGGGAATTGGAATGAGCAGTTCTTC.

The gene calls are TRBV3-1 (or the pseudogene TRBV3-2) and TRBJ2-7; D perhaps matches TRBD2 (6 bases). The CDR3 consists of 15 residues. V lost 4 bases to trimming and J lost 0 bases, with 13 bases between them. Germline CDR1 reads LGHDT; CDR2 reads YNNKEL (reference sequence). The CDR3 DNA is TGTGCCAGCAGCCTTCCCGGGACTGCCTCCTACGAGCAGTACTTC. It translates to CASSLPGTASYEQYF.

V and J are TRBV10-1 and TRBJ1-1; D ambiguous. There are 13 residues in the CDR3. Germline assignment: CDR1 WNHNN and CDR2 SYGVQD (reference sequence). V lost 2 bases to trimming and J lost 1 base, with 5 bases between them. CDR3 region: CASSEGTNTEAFF. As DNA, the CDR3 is TGCGCCAGCAGTGAGGGCACGAACACTGAAGCTTTCTTT.

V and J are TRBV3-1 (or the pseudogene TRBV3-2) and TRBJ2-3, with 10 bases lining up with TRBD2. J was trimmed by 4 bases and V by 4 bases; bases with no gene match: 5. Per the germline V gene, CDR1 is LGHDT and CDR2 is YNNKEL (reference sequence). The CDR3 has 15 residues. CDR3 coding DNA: TGTGCCAGCAGCCCTAGCGGGAGTAGCTCAGATACGCAGTATTTT. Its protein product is CASSPSGSSSDTQYF.

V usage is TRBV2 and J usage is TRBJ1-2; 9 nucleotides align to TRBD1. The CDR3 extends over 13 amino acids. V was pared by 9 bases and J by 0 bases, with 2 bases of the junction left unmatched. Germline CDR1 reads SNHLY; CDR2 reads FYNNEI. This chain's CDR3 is CASRQGANYGYTF. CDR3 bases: TGTGCCAGTCGACAGGGGGCTAACTATGGCTACACCTTC.

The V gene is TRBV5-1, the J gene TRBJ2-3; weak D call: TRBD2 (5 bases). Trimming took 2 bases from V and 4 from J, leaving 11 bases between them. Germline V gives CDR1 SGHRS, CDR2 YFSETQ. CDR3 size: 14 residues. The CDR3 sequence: CASSFMDSADTQYF. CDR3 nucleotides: TGCGCCAGCAGCTTTATGGACTCCGCAGATACGCAGTATTTT.